The 19 T cell receptor beta chains below all came from one sample that was sequenced in a study of regulatory T cells in long-lasting Graves disease. Arm-PCR of CDR3 regions and iRepertoire HTBI primers were the basis on which TCR beta libraries were built. MiXCR, applied by TCRdb to the multiplex PCR reads, yields one record per CDR3 protein. Of hundreds of thousands of distinct CDR3 sequences listed, roughly 21% were seen once; the top ten hold 14%. Noted time point: persistent/refractory GD, antithyroid drugs over 5 years with positive TRAb. PBMCs were the source of the RNA used for TCR sequencing. The specimen was peripheral blood mononuclear cells (PBMCs), collected when the disease was refractory, from a patient treated with antithyroid drugs. The receptors were gathered from a female donor with Graves disease.

The sample holds a few counts of this clonotype. J is TRBJ2-7 and V is TRBV11-1; the D is unclear. This CDR3 region has 15 residues. CDR1 and CDR2 from the germline V gene are SGHAT and FQDESV (reference sequence). V lost 1 base and J lost 0, with 10 bases in between. This CDR3 reads CASSLGSRSSYEQYF. The DNA of the CDR3 is TGTGCCAGCAGCTTAGGGTCAAGAAGCTCCTACGAGCAGTACTTC.

The V and J genes are TRBV7-9 and TRBJ2-2, with D hard to call. Trimming shortened V by 4 bases and J by 10 bases, and 10 bases separated the two germline ends. Germline CDR1 is SEHNR and CDR2 is FQNEAQ (reference sequence). This CDR3 is built from 12 residues. In nucleotides, the CDR3 is TGTGCCAGCAGCTCCGGCGGCCCGGAGCTGTTTTTT. As protein: CASSSGGPELFF.

This clonotype was picked up many times. In DNA form, the CDR3 reads TGTGCCACTAGGCCCCTTTTGGCAGGGGAGGGTCGAGAAGAGACCCAGTACTTC. This gives the protein CATRPLLAGEGREETQYF. The gene calls are TRBV19 and TRBJ2-5; maybe TRBD2 (7 bases). Trimming took off 10 bases at V and 3 bases at J, with 30 bases between the two ends. The CDR3 has 18 amino acids. Germline V gene data show CDR1 as LNHDA and CDR2 as SQIVND (reference sequence).

This clonotype was counted ten times or more. This sequence joins TRBV7-2 and TRBJ2-4; D is unresolved. This CDR3 is 14 amino acids long. V gave up 1 base and J gave up 4 bases, with 8 bases separating them. Germline V CDR1 and CDR2: SGHTA, FQGNSA. DNA of the CDR3: TGTGCCAGCAGCTTAGACGGCAGAAAAAACATTCAGTACTTC. Protein sequence: CASSLDGRKNIQYF.

Turning to this clonotype: A clone one base away is much larger, so this may be a read error. This chain joins TRBV28 and TRBJ1-1; no reliable D call. Germline loops: CDR1 MDHEN, CDR2 SYDVKM. This CDR3 has 15 amino acids. Here the CDR3 reads CAGRPGGRRDTEAFF. CDR3 coding DNA: TGTGCCGGCAGACCAGGCGGGCGTAGGGACACTGAAGCTTTCTTT.

The CDR3 coding sequence is TGTGCCAGCAGCTTAAGACAGGCTTACGGGGAGCGGGAGCAAGAGACCCAGTACTTC. Its protein product is CASSLRQAYGEREQETQYF. The rearrangement links TRBV7-6 to TRBJ2-5, with 8 bases fitting TRBD2. The V and J ends lost 2 bases and 2 bases, in that order; junction bases with no gene match: 16. There are 19 residues in the CDR3. Germline assignment: CDR1 SGHVS and CDR2 FNYEAQ.

This clonotype came up a few times. The chain carries TRBV7-3 and TRBJ2-2, with 12 bases fitting TRBD2. Germline V lookup: CDR1 SGHTA, CDR2 FQGTGA. The length of the CDR3 is 16 residues. With 3 bases clipped from V and 5 bases from J, the junction kept 4 bases outside the gene matches. The CDR3 reads CASSLTSGSMTGELFF. In DNA, the CDR3 is TGTGCCAGCAGCTTGACTAGCGGGAGTATGACCGGGGAGCTGTTTTTT. The full variable domain, in which reference TRBV7-3 and TRBJ2-2 provide the parts outside the CDR3, is GAGVSQTPSNKVTEKGKYVELRCDPISGHTALYWYRQSLGQGPEFLIYFQGTGAADDSGLPNDRFFAVRPEGSVSTLKIQRTERGDSAVYLCASSLTSGSMTGELFFGEGSRLTVL.

This chain uses TRBV5-4 with TRBJ2-2; D is perhaps TRBD2 (6 bases). The V and J ends lost 0 bases and 5 bases respectively, with 14 bases between them. This CDR3 region has 16 residues. Germline CDR1 SGHNT, CDR2 YYREEE (reference sequence). This chain's CDR3 is CASSLGVTRDTGELFF. DNA of the CDR3: TGTGCCAGCAGCTTGGGTGTGACTAGAGATACCGGGGAGCTGTTTTTT.

Ten or more counts support this clonotype. The genes are TRBV30 and TRBJ1-1; D is unclear. CDR1 is GTSNPN and CDR2 is SVGIG in the germline V gene (reference sequence). Trimming removed 5 bases from V and 0 bases from J, with 7 bases in between. This CDR3 contains 12 residues. The CDR3: CAWGAVNTEAFF. Here the CDR3 DNA reads TGTGCCTGGGGCGCGGTGAACACTGAAGCTTTCTTT.

This clonotype has just a few counts. This chain joins TRBV6-1 and TRBJ2-4; D assignment may be TRBD1 or TRBD2 (5 bases each). Between the trimmed V and J ends, which lost 6 bases and 5 bases, there was a span of 14 bases. The germline V gene encodes CDR1 MNHNS and CDR2 SASEGT. CDR3 size: 14 residues. The CDR3 coding sequence is TGTGCCAGCAGCGATGGGGGTAACCAAAACATTCAGTACTTC. Translation: CASSDGGNQNIQYF.

V is TRBV24-1 and J is TRBJ2-5, with 12 nucleotides matching TRBD1. J was trimmed by 5 bases and V by 4 bases; bases with no gene match: 7. From germline, CDR1 is KGHDR and CDR2 SFDVKD. This CDR3 region has 16 residues. The CDR3 reads CATSEGTGGFSETQYF. The DNA of the CDR3 is TGTGCCACCAGTGAAGGGACAGGGGGCTTTTCGGAGACCCAGTACTTC.

This sequence joins TRBV4-1 and TRBJ2-5; TRBD2 matches at 8 bases. Unmatched junction bases numbered 6, after V lost 1 base and J lost 5 bases. CDR1 and CDR2 (germline): MGHRA, YSYEKL. CDR3 length: 15 amino acids. CDR3 in DNA: TGCGCCAGCAGCCAAGCGGGAGGGCCGGGCGAGACCCAGTACTTC. Translating gives CASSQAGGPGETQYF.

This clonotype has a handful of counts. The chain has TRBV11-2 and TRBJ1-4; D ambiguous. Germline V gene data show CDR1 as SGHAT and CDR2 as FQNNGV. Between the trimmed V and J ends, which lost 1 base and 12 bases, there was a span of 12 bases. This CDR3 spans 13 amino acids. The CDR3 is CASSLVSYGELFF. The CDR3 coding sequence is TGTGCCAGCAGCTTAGTGAGTTATGGTGAACTGTTTTTT.

This chain links TRBV5-1 with TRBJ2-1; D ambiguous. The DNA end lines up better with TRBJ2-5; the J call may be wrong. Germline values: CDR1 SGHRS, CDR2 YFSETQ. The CDR3 length is 15 residues. The CDR3 here is CASSGTGPPPETQYF. The CDR3 coding sequence is TGCGCCAGCAGCGGCACGGGCCCACCACCAGAGACCCAGTACTTC.

V is TRBV20-1 and J is TRBJ1-2; unclear D gene. The CDR3 totals 17 residues. V lost 4 bases and J 7 bases, leaving 28 bases between the germline ends. Germline lookup yields CDR1 DFQATT and CDR2 SNEGSKA (reference sequence). The CDR3 here is CSATPSPAGIRVIGYTF. The CDR3 DNA reads as TGCAGTGCTACTCCGTCACCGGCAGGAATTAGGGTAATTGGCTACACCTTC.

The chain recombines TRBV3-1 with TRBJ1-1; weak D call: TRBD1 (5 bases). Germline lookup yields CDR1 LGHDT and CDR2 YNNKEL (reference sequence). The CDR3 runs 15 residues. V shed 6 bases and J shed 5 bases, with 19 bases lying between them. The CDR3: CASSQGLFVLTEAFF. In nucleotides, the CDR3 is TGTGCCAGCAGTCAGGGACTTTTTGTATTAACTGAAGCTTTCTTT. The whole variable domain, filled in from reference TRBV3-1 and TRBJ1-1, reads DTAVSQTPKYLVTQMGNDKSIKCEQNLGHDTMYWYKQDSKKFLKIMFSYNNKELIINETVPNRFSPKSPDKAHLNLHINSLELGDSAVYFCASSQGLFVLTEAFFGQGTRLTVV.

Comment on this clonotype: Given a much more abundant clone one base away, this may be a read error. V usage is TRBV3-1 and J usage is TRBJ2-5; the match to TRBD2 covers 12 bases. The CDR3 has 16 amino acids. V was pared by 3 bases and J by 4 bases, with 6 bases of the junction left unmatched. Germline-derived CDR1 and CDR2 are LGHDT and YNNKEL (reference sequence). The CDR3 DNA sequence: TGTGCCAGCAGCCAGCGGACTAGCGGGGACGGAGAGACCCAGTACTTC. Protein: CASSQRTSGDGETQYF.

A few counts support this clonotype. The V and J genes are TRBV28 and TRBJ1-2, with TRBD1 matching over 7 bases. The CDR3 is 14 amino acids. Trimming cost V 4 bases and J 2 bases; bases outside gene matches: 4. Germline-derived CDR1 and CDR2 are MDHEN and SYDVKM. CDR3 nucleotides: TGTGCCAGCAGTTCAATGACAGGGAACTATGGCTACACCTTC. Amino acids: CASSSMTGNYGYTF.

The chain uses TRBV14 and TRBJ1-2, with TRBD1 identical over 10 bases. Trimming at V came to 1 base and at J to 3 bases, leaving 2 bases not matched to a gene. This CDR3 has 15 amino acids. Germline V gives CDR1 SGHDN, CDR2 FVKESK. CDR3 protein: CASSQADRGYYGYTF. Written as DNA, the CDR3 is TGTGCCAGCAGCCAAGCGGACAGGGGGTACTATGGCTACACCTTC.